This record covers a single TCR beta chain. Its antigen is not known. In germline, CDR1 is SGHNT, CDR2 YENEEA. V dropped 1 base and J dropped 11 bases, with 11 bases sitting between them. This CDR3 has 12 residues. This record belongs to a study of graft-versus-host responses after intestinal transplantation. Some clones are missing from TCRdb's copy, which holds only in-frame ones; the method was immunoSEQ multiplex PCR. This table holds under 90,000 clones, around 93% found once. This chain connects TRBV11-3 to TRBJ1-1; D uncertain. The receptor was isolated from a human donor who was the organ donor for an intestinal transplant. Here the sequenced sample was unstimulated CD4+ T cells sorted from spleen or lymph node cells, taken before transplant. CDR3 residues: CASSLVPGGAFF. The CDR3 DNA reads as TGTGCCAGCAGCTTAGTTCCAGGAGGGGCTTTCTTT.